The sequence of this T cell receptor beta chain was determined in a study of shared clonotypes between healthy human individuals. Broader study findings: Blood was the sole source, and tissue repertoires probably differ. Among donors, the sharing of clonotypes was expected to be influenced by sequencing depth.

With regard to this clone: The antigen remains unidentified.

An assay was performed, and its level was deep. Clones were read by immunoSEQ multiplex PCR, and TCRdb kept only the in-frame ones, dropping some. The sample includes some 2 million clones, 95% of them seen just once. Germline CDR1 LNHNV, CDR2 YYDKDF (reference sequence). The CDR3 sequence is 17 residues long. Trimming stripped 3 bases from V and 1 base from J, with 18 bases between. Subsets obtained from CD4+ cells comprised CD45RA+ naive and CD45RA-negative memory cells. This clonotype was sampled from a man between 18 and 35 years old in good health. The chain joins TRBV15 to TRBJ2-5; a weak D match, TRBD2 (5 bases). Sequencing was performed on naive CD4+ T cells sorted from blood. The subset here: CD45RA+ positively selected. CDR3 in DNA: TGTGCCACCAGCAGGGGCGAGCGGAATCCGGTCCAAGAGACCCAGTACTTC. Protein: CATSRGERNPVQETQYF.